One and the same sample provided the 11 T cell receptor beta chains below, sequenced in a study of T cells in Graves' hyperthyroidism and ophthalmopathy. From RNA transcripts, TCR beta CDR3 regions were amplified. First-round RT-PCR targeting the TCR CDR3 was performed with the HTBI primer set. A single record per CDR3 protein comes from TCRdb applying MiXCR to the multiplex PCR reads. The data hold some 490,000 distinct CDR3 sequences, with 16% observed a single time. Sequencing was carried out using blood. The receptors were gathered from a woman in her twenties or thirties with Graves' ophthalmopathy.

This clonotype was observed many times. The CDR3: CASSFRRGLTGELFF. DNA of the CDR3: TGTGCCAGCAGCTTCCGCAGGGGCCTCACCGGGGAGCTGTTTTTT. The chain recombines TRBV7-9 with TRBJ2-2; TRBD1 is a possible D gene (6 bases). This CDR3 has 15 amino acids. Germline values: CDR1 SEHNR, CDR2 FQNEAQ (reference sequence). V shed 3 bases and J shed 4 bases, with 12 bases lying between them.

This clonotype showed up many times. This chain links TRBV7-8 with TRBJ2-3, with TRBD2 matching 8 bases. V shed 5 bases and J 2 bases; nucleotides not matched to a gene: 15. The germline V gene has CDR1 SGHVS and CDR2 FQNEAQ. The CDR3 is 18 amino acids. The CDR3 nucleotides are TGTGCCAGCAGCGAACGCCCTGCTGCAGCGGGGGCCACAGATACGCAGTATTTT. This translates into CASSERPAAAGATDTQYF.

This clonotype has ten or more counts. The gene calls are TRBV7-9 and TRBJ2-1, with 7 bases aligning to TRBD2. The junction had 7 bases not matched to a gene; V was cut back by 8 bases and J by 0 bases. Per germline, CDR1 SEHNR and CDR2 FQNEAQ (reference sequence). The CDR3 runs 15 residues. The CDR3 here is CASSWGGSSYNEQFF. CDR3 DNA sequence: TGTGCCAGCTCGTGGGGGGGGAGCTCCTACAATGAGCAGTTCTTC.

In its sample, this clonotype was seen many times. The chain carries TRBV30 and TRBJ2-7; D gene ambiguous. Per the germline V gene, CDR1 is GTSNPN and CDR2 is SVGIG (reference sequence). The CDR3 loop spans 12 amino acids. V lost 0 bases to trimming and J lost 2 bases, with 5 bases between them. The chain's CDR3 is CAWSVQTYEQYF. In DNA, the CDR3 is TGTGCCTGGAGTGTTCAAACCTACGAGCAGTACTTC.

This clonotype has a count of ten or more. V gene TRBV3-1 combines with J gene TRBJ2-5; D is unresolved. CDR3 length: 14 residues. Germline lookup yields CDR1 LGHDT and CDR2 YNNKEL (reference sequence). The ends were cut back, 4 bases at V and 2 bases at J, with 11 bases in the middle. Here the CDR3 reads CASSPFHGQETQYF. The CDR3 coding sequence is TGTGCCAGCAGCCCTTTCCACGGGCAAGAGACCCAGTACTTC.

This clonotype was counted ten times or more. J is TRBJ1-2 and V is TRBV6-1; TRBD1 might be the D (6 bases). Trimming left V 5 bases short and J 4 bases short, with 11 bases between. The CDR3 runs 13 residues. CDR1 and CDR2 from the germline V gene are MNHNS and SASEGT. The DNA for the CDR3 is TGTGCCAGCAGTCAAGGGGGGGCCTATGGCTACACCTTC. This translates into CASSQGGAYGYTF.

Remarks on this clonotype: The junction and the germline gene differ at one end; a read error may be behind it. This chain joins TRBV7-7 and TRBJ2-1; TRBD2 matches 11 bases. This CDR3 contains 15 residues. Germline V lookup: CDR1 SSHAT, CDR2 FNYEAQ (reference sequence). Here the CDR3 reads CASSLDSGGGREQFF. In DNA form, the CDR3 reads TGTGCTAGCAGCTTAGATAGCGGGGGGGGACGTGAGCAGTTCTTC.

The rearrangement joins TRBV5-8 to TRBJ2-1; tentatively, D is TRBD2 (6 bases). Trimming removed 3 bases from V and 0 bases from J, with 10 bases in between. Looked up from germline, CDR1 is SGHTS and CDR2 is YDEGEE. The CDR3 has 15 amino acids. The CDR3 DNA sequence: TGTGCCAGCAGCTCGGGGGTGAGCTCCTACAATGAGCAGTTCTTC. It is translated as CASSSGVSSYNEQFF.

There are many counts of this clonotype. Here the CDR3 reads CSARDFGEADTQYF. In DNA form, the CDR3 reads TGCAGTGCTAGAGATTTCGGGGAGGCAGATACGCAGTATTTT. The chain couples TRBV20-1 to TRBJ2-3; tentatively, D is TRBD2 (6 bases). The CDR3 consists of 14 residues. In germline, CDR1 is DFQATT, CDR2 SNEGSKA (reference sequence). With 0 bases removed from V and 4 bases from J, the gap between germline ends came to 11 bases.

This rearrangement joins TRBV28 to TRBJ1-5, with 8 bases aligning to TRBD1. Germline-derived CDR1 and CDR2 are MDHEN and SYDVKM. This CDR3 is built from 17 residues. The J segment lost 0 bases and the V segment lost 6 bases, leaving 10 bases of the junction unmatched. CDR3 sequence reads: CASRSTGGGVSNQPQHF. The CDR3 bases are TGTGCCAGCAGGTCAACAGGGGGGGGGGTTAGCAATCAGCCCCAGCATTTT.

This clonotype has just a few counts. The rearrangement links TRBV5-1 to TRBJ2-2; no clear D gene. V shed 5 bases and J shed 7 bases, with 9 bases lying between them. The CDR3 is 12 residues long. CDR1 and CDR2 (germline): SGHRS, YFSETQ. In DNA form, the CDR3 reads TGCGCCAGCAGGACGGATAACGGGGAGCTGTTTTTT. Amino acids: CASRTDNGELFF.